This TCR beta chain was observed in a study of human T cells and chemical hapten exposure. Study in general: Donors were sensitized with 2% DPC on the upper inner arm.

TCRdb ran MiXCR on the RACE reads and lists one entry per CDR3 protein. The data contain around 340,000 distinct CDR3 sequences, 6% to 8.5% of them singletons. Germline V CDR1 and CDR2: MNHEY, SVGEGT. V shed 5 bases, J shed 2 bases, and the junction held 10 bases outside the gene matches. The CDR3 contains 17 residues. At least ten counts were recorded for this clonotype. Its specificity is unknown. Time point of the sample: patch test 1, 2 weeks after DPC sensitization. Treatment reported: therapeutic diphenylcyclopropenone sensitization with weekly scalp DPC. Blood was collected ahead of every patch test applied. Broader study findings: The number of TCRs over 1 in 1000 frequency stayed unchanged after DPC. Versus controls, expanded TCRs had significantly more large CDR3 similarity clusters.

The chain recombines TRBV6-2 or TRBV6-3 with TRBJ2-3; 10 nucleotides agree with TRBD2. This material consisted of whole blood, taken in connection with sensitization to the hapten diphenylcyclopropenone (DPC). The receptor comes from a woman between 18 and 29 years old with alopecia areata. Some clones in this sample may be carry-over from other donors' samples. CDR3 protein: CASSRTPSGGPTDTQYF. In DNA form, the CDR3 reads TGTGCCAGCAGTCGGACTCCTAGCGGGGGACCCACAGATACGCAGTATTTT.